This T cell receptor (beta chain) was recovered during a study of control samples from healthy donors and cancer patients. The table came from immunoSEQ multiplex PCR; TCRdb's copy has only in-frame clones and leaves some out. The sample shows approximately 68,000 clones, 75% to 85% of them seen only once. This CDR3 comprises 15 residues. Deletions cut 4 bases from V and 10 bases from J, with 18 bases between. CDR1 and CDR2 (germline): SGHRS, YFSETQ. The sequenced sample consisted of blood. This rearrangement joins TRBV5-1 to TRBJ1-6, with D possibly being TRBD1 (6 bases). The TCR originated in a man aged 60 to 75 in good health. The CDR3 reads CASSLGQTGGSPLHF. CDR3 nucleotides: TGCGCCAGCAGCCTAGGACAGACCGGAGGGTCACCCCTCCACTTT.